This T cell receptor (beta chain) comes out of a study of T cell responses to AZD1222 COVID-19 vaccine. This CDR3 is built from 14 residues. V lost 3 bases and J lost 0, with 9 bases in between. CDR1 and CDR2 from the germline V gene are KGHSH and LQKENI. Whole-study findings and limits: Repertoires in all cases were sampled only once the peak T cell response had passed. Increased Spike-specific TCR breadth and depth were observed after two AZD1222 doses. Nearly half of spike-specific TCRs reportedly go after variant regions that carry no mutations.

The assay was immunoSEQ multiplex PCR, and TCRdb's table has in-frame clones only and misses some. The profile shows 150,000 to 200,000 clones, approximately 93% of them singletons. On this clone: What it recognizes is unknown.

The sequences come from peripheral blood, collected on day 0 of AZD1222 vaccination. The clonotype was recovered from an adult in good health. The genes are TRBV18 and TRBJ2-7; D assignment may be TRBD1 or TRBD2 (5 bases each). The CDR3 DNA reads as TGTGCCAGCTCACCCCCAGGGAGCTCCTACGAGCAGTACTTC. Translation gives CASSPPGSSYEQYF.